The text below deals with one T cell receptor beta chain. The data derive from a study of shared clonotypes between healthy human individuals. Clones were read by immunoSEQ multiplex PCR, and TCRdb kept only the in-frame ones, dropping some. The sample has more than 2,000,000 clones; 93% are singletons. This TCR was recovered from a man aged 18 to 35 in good health. Some clones in this sample may be carry-over from other donors' samples. Sequencing was carried out using naive CD4+ T cells from PBMCs. This sample's subset: CD45RA+ positively selected.

CDR3 bases: TGTGCCAGCAGTGGGACCCTAGCGGGGGTCGCCTACGAGCAGTACTTC. This gives the protein CASSGTLAGVAYEQYF. The gene calls are TRBV28 and TRBJ2-7; 10 nucleotides align to TRBD2. Germline V lookup: CDR1 MDHEN, CDR2 SYDVKM. V lost 5 bases and J lost 2; bases outside the gene matches: 9. The CDR3 is 16 amino acids. The entire variable domain, with the rest obtained from reference TRBV28 and TRBJ2-7, is as follows: DVKVTQSSRYLVKRTGEKVFLECVQDMDHENMFWYRQDPGLGLRLIYFSYDVKMKEKGDIPEGYSVSREKKERFSLILESASTNQTSMYLCASSGTLAGVAYEQYFGPGTRLTVT.